Each of the 28 T cell receptor beta chains below was sequenced from the same sample in a study of blood T cell repertoires in COVID-19 (dated by TCRdb to 2018 to 2020). To prepare the library, the immunoSEQ multiplex PCR assay was applied. Imported from immuneACCESS, the table was reduced by TCRdb to in-frame sequences with V and J called. These copies leave out some clones; in studies compared against another copy, an unresolved V gene accounts for under half, and the cause of the remainder is not known. A total of around 270,000 clones appear in this sample, about 86% of them only once. About a sixth of the sample lies in the top ten. The sequenced material came from peripheral blood. All receptors come from a person between 70 and 80 years old with COVID-19, enrolled during active disease.

This clone has a single count. The CDR3 here is CASSILVMRDGYTF. Here the CDR3 DNA reads TGTGCCAGTAGTATTCTGGTGATGCGTGATGGCTACACCTTC. The chain joins TRBV19 to TRBJ1-2; D is unresolved. Germline loops: CDR1 LNHDA, CDR2 SQIVND (reference sequence). This CDR3 is 14 amino acids long. V lost 3 bases and J 6 bases, leaving 14 bases between the germline ends.

The chain is built from TRBV18 and TRBJ2-3; perhaps TRBD2 as D (7 bases). The CDR3 has 16 residues. Trimming left V 4 bases short and J 4 bases short, with 18 bases between. From germline, CDR1 is KGHSH and CDR2 LQKENI. Here the CDR3 reads CASSLAGGGDADTQYF. CDR3 nucleotide sequence: TGTGCCAGCTCACTGGCGGGCGGGGGCGACGCAGATACGCAGTATTTT.

The rearrangement uses TRBV27 and TRBJ2-2; D is possibly TRBD2 (6 bases). V lost 5 bases to trimming and J lost 7 bases, with 17 bases between them. CDR3 length equals 15 residues. From germline, CDR1 is MNHEY and CDR2 SMNVEV (reference sequence). Here the CDR3 reads CASSLGTQVGGELFF. The CDR3 coding sequence is TGTGCCAGCAGTCTAGGGACTCAGGTGGGCGGGGAGCTGTTTTTT.

The sample holds a few counts of this clone. The chain employs TRBV19 and TRBJ1-1; D is possibly TRBD1 (6 bases). V lost 5 bases and J 4 bases, leaving 14 bases between the germline ends. CDR1 and CDR2 (germline): LNHDA, SQIVND (reference sequence). The CDR3 loop spans 14 amino acids. CDR3 sequence reads: CASSGGGGGTEAFF. The CDR3 DNA follows: TGTGCCAGTAGTGGTGGAGGGGGGGGCACTGAAGCTTTCTTT.

J is TRBJ1-1 and V is TRBV7-3; TRBD1 matches 9 bases. V lost 3 bases and J lost 9; bases outside the gene matches: 5. This CDR3 is 13 amino acids long. CDR1 and CDR2 (germline): SGHTA, FQGTGA. Here the CDR3 reads CASSLDRGRQAFF. In DNA, the CDR3 is TGTGCCAGCAGCTTGGACAGGGGAAGACAAGCTTTCTTT.

The rearrangement links TRBV4-1 to TRBJ2-1, with D perhaps TRBD1 (7 bases). This CDR3 spans 12 amino acids. V was trimmed by 2 bases and J by 12 bases, leaving 11 bases between them. Germline V gene lookup returns CDR1 MGHRA and CDR2 YSYEKL. Here the CDR3 reads CASSQTGEVQFF. The DNA of the CDR3 is TGCGCCAGCAGCCAAACAGGGGAGGTGCAGTTCTTC.

This chain joins TRBV29-1 and TRBJ2-5, with 12 bases that match TRBD2. Germline assignment: CDR1 SQVTM and CDR2 ANQGSEA. V lost 2 bases and J lost 4; bases outside the gene matches: 2. CDR3 length: 14 residues. This CDR3 is CSVELAGGGETQYF. CDR3 coding DNA: TGCAGCGTTGAACTAGCGGGAGGGGGAGAGACCCAGTACTTC. Full variable domain (rest looked up from reference TRBV29-1 and TRBJ2-5): SAVISQKPSRDICQRGTSLTIQCQVDSQVTMMFWYRQQPGQSLTLIATANQGSEATYESGFVIDKFPISRPNLTFSTLTVSNMSPEDSSIYLCSVELAGGGETQYFGPGTRLLVL.

The chain has TRBV27 and TRBJ1-4; the match to TRBD1 covers 9 bases. This CDR3 is built from 15 residues. The V and J ends lost 5 bases and 6 bases, in that order; junction bases with no gene match: 7. CDR1 is MNHEY, CDR2 SMNVEV, per germline (reference sequence). CDR3 nucleotides: TGTGCCAGCAGTCCGAACAGGGGGCATGATGAAAAACTGTTTTTT. It encodes CASSPNRGHDEKLFF.

The chain is built from TRBV4-3 and TRBJ2-7, with a tentative D call TRBD1 (6 bases). V was shortened by 3 bases and J by 4 bases, with 16 bases between the two germline ends. Looked up from germline, CDR1 is LGHNA and CDR2 is YSLEER. This CDR3 region has 15 residues. CDR3 sequence (DNA): TGCGCCAGCAGCCACTCGTCGACAGGAAGATACGAGCAGTACTTC. Encoded protein: CASSHSSTGRYEQYF.

The chain joins TRBV5-5 to TRBJ1-5; D gene unclear. Germline CDR1 is SGHKS and CDR2 is YYEKEE (reference sequence). The CDR3 length is 16 residues. V was clipped by 4 bases and J by 4 bases, with 18 bases between them. This CDR3 is CASSGGLPGVNQPQHF. The CDR3 DNA follows: TGTGCCAGCAGCGGCGGGCTTCCTGGGGTAAATCAGCCCCAGCATTTT.

The V call is TRBV6-6, the J call TRBJ1-1, with D maybe TRBD1 (5 bases). This CDR3 spans 14 amino acids. Trimming stripped 5 bases from V and 4 bases from J, with 14 bases between. The germline CDR1 and CDR2 sequences are MNHNY and SVGAGI (reference sequence). The chain's CDR3 is CASSRGEMITEAFF. The CDR3 nucleotides are TGTGCCAGCAGTAGGGGCGAAATGATCACTGAAGCTTTCTTT.

The chain is built from TRBV4-3 and TRBJ1-4, with D uncertain. Germline V gene lookup returns CDR1 LGHNA and CDR2 YSLEER. Trimming cost V 0 bases and J 6 bases, with 14 bases left between them. The CDR3 covers 16 residues. CDR3 sequence (DNA): TGCGCCAGCAGCCAAGATCCCCGCGGAGCAGATGAAAAACTGTTTTTT. It translates to CASSQDPRGADEKLFF.

The chain uses TRBV19 and TRBJ1-5, with D unclear. Per the germline V gene, CDR1 is LNHDA and CDR2 is SQIVND (reference sequence). Trimming removed 6 bases from V and 3 bases from J, with 9 bases in between. The CDR3 extends over 13 amino acids. CDR3 in DNA: TGTGCCAGTAGCAGGCAAAACAATCAGCCCCAGCATTTT. It is translated as CASSRQNNQPQHF. The full variable domain, in which reference TRBV19 and TRBJ1-5 provide the parts outside the CDR3, is DGGITQSPKYLFRKEGQNVTLSCEQNLNHDAMYWYRQDPGQGLRLIYYSQIVNDFQKGDIAEGYSVSREKKESFPLTVTSAQKNPTAFYLCASSRQNNQPQHFGDGTRLSIL.

This sequence joins TRBV28 and TRBJ2-1, with D unresolved. CDR3 length equals 16 residues. Trimming pared 6 bases from V and 0 bases from J, leaving 15 bases between. Germline loops: CDR1 MDHEN, CDR2 SYDVKM. The DNA for the CDR3 is TGTGCCAGCAGCCCCTCGGAGTGGTACTCCTACAATGAGCAGTTCTTC. Translating it yields CASSPSEWYSYNEQFF.

The J gene is TRBJ2-7, the V gene TRBV7-2; the match to TRBD2 covers 12 bases. The germline V gene has CDR1 SGHTA and CDR2 FQGNSA. The CDR3 has 15 residues. The V segment lost 6 bases and the J segment 0 bases; nucleotides outside the gene matches: 3. This CDR3 reads CASSWTSGNSYEQYF. The CDR3 DNA is TGTGCCAGCAGTTGGACTAGCGGGAACTCCTACGAGCAGTACTTC.

The chain couples TRBV2 to TRBJ2-7, with 9 nucleotides matching TRBD1. Losses at the gene ends were 11 bases for V and 4 bases for J; bases not matched to a gene: 6. The CDR3 covers 12 residues. Germline lookup yields CDR1 SNHLY and CDR2 FYNNEI. The CDR3 is CAAGTGQYEQYF. The CDR3 DNA is TGTGCCGCCGGGACAGGGCAATACGAGCAGTACTTC. Looking up the rest from reference TRBV2 and TRBJ2-7 gives the full variable domain: EPEVTQTPSHQVTQMGQEVILRCVPISNHLYFYWYRQILGQKVEFLVSFYNNEISEKSEIFDDQFSVERPDGSNFTLKIRSTKLEDSAMYFCAAGTGQYEQYFGPGTRLTVT.

The rearrangement uses TRBV5-1 and TRBJ1-6; D may be TRBD1 (5 bases). From germline, CDR1 is SGHRS and CDR2 YFSETQ. Between the trimmed V and J ends, which lost 7 bases and 6 bases, there was a span of 14 bases. CDR3 length equals 14 residues. In DNA form, the CDR3 reads TGCGCCAGCGGGGCAGTAGGATCTAATTCACCCCTCCACTTT. Translation: CASGAVGSNSPLHF.

This rearrangement joins TRBV6-5 to TRBJ2-1; 8 positions match TRBD1. CDR1 and CDR2 (germline): MNHEY, SVGAGI. The CDR3 length is 12 residues. Germline trimming cut 6 bases from V and 6 bases from J; bases unmatched to any gene: 1. Here the CDR3 reads CASSTGGNEQFF. CDR3 bases: TGTGCCAGCAGCACAGGGGGCAATGAGCAGTTCTTC.

This clone was picked up one time. This chain links TRBV19 with TRBJ2-2; 10 bases map to TRBD2. The CDR3 extends over 16 amino acids. V was pared by 0 bases and J by 6 bases, with 4 bases of the junction left unmatched. Germline-derived CDR1 and CDR2 are LNHDA and SQIVND (reference sequence). The CDR3, as DNA: TGTGCCAGTAGTATAGATTTGGGACTAGCGTCCGGGGAGCTGTTTTTT. This translates into CASSIDLGLASGELFF.

The V gene is TRBV7-9, the J gene TRBJ2-5, with D maybe TRBD1 (5 bases). The germline V gene has CDR1 SEHNR and CDR2 FQNEAQ (reference sequence). The V and J ends lost 2 bases and 5 bases respectively, with 9 bases between them. The CDR3 consists of 13 residues. Here the CDR3 reads CASSLYRMETQYF. CDR3 in DNA: TGTGCCAGCAGCTTATACAGGATGGAGACCCAGTACTTC.

The chain recombines TRBV18 with TRBJ2-3, with no clear D. The germline gives CDR1 KGHSH, CDR2 LQKENI. The CDR3 is 14 residues long. With 6 bases removed from V and 0 bases from J, the gap between germline ends came to 10 bases. The chain's CDR3 is CASSRGYSTDTQYF. CDR3 in DNA: TGTGCCAGCTCTCGAGGATACAGCACAGATACGCAGTATTTT.

The chain recombines TRBV5-1 with TRBJ2-7, with 7 bases matching TRBD2. CDR1 and CDR2 from the germline V gene are SGHRS and YFSETQ. The ends lost 4 bases at V and 7 bases at J; junction bases unmatched: 14. The CDR3 is 15 amino acids. The CDR3 DNA is TGCGCCAGCAGCACCACCGGGACTACTATACGAGAGCAGTACTTC. It is translated as CASSTTGTTIREQYF.

Only one count was recorded for this clone. The chain recombines TRBV2 with TRBJ2-3, with TRBD2 matching over 9 bases. The CDR3 loop spans 16 amino acids. V was clipped by 2 bases and J by 2 bases; unmatched bases: 5. CDR1 is SNHLY and CDR2 is FYNNEI in the germline V gene. CDR3 sequence reads: CASSELAGGLTDTQYF. CDR3 nucleotide sequence: TGTGCCAGCAGTGAATTGGCGGGGGGGCTCACAGATACGCAGTATTTT.

The chain joins TRBV3-1 (or the pseudogene TRBV3-2) to TRBJ2-5; D gene ambiguous. The CDR3 extends over 13 amino acids. The V end lost 6 bases, the J end lost 5 bases, and 13 bases lay between the germline ends. Germline CDR1 reads LGHDT; CDR2 reads YNNKEL (reference sequence). The CDR3: CASSPLGAETQYF. The CDR3 nucleotides are TGTGCCAGCAGTCCCTTGGGCGCGGAGACCCAGTACTTC.

The chain is built from TRBV6-6 and TRBJ1-2; TRBD1 aligns across 9 bases. V shed 7 bases, J shed 2 bases, and the junction held 2 bases outside the gene matches. CDR1 and CDR2 (germline): MNHNY, SVGAGI (reference sequence). The CDR3 contains 13 residues. Here the CDR3 reads CASNGQGNYGYTF. CDR3 nucleotides: TGTGCCAGCAATGGACAGGGGAACTATGGCTACACCTTC.

The sample holds one count of this clone. The rearrangement uses TRBV18 and TRBJ1-1; TRBD1 aligns across 7 bases. The CDR3 is made up of 13 amino acids. CDR1 is KGHSH and CDR2 is LQKENI in the germline V gene. V trimming: 3 bases; J trimming: 8 bases; junction bases outside the gene matches: 6. DNA of the CDR3: TGTGCCAGCTCACCCCCTCCGGGACAGGAAGCTTTCTTT. Translating it yields CASSPPPGQEAFF.

As for this clone: The same CDR3 arises from other DNA sequences in this sample as well. The chain has TRBV5-1 and TRBJ2-7; 10 bases match TRBD2. Germline-derived CDR1 and CDR2 are SGHRS and YFSETQ. This CDR3 is 15 amino acids long. V lost 2 bases to trimming and J lost 4 bases; unmatched junction nucleotides: 6. CDR3 nucleotides: TGCGCCAGCAGCTTAAGACTAGCGGGCGGATACGAGCAGTACTTC. Translating it yields CASSLRLAGGYEQYF.

This chain uses TRBV27 with TRBJ1-2; D ambiguous. Trimming took off 8 bases at V and 4 bases at J, with 14 bases between the two ends. Germline V gives CDR1 MNHEY, CDR2 SMNVEV (reference sequence). There are 13 residues in the CDR3. CDR3 amino acids: CASASGDRYGYTF. As DNA, the CDR3 is TGTGCCAGCGCTTCCGGGGATCGCTATGGCTACACCTTC.